The clone carrying this T cell receptor (beta chain) was counted at least ten times. Every isolated RNA sample was fully reverse transcribed, so sequencing captured expressed TCRB transcripts. Data came from immunoSEQ multiplex PCR; TCRdb stores just in-frame clones and leaves some out. The sample includes under 950,000 clones, around a sixth of them seen just once. CDR1 and CDR2 from the germline V gene are SGHDN and FVKESK. V lost 4 bases, J lost 2 bases, and 21 bases lay in between. This CDR3 has 18 amino acids. The sample comes from a study of beta chain features in type 1 diabetes. The gene calls are TRBV14 and TRBJ2-1, with D tentatively TRBD1 or TRBD2 (5 bases each). The sequencing sample was made of naive CD4+ T cells from blood. This sequence originates from a woman aged 18-29 years in good health. For the CDR3, the DNA is TGTGCCAGCAGCCGCGCGGCCGGGACCCGAGGGACCTACAATGAGCAGTTCTTC. Translated, it gives CASSRAAGTRGTYNEQFF.